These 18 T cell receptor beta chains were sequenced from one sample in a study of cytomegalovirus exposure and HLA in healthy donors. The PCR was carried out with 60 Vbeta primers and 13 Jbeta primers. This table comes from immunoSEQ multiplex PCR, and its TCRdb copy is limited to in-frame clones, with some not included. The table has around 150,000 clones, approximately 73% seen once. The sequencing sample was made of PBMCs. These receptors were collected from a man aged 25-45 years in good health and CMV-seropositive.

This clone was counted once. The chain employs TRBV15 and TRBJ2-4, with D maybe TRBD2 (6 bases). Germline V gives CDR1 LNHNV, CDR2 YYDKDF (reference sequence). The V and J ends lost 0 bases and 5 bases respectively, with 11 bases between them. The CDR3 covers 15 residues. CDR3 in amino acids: CATSRDFGTENIQYF. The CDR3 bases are TGTGCCACCAGCAGAGATTTCGGGACTGAAAACATTCAGTACTTC.

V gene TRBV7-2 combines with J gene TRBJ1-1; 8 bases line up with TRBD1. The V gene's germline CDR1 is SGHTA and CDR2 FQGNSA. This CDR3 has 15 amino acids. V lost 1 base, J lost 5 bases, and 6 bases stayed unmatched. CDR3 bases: TGTGCCAGCAGCTTAGGGCAGGGGGCGCAGACTGAAGCTTTCTTT. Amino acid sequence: CASSLGQGAQTEAFF.

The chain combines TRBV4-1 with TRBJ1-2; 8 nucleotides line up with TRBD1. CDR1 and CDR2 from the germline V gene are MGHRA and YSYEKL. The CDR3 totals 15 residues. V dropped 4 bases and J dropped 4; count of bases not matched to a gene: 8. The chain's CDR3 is CASSRLGQGGYGYTF. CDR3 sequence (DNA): TGCGCCAGCAGCCGTTTAGGACAGGGTGGCTATGGCTACACCTTC.

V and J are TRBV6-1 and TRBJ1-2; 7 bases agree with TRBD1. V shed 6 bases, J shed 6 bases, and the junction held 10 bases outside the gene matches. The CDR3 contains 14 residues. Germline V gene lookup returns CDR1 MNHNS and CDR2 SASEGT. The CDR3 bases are TGTGCCAGCAGGGAACAGGGGTTGACGGATGGCTACACCTTC. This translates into CASREQGLTDGYTF.

The CDR3 DNA follows: TGTGCCAGCAGCCCCTGGACGGGAGCTAACTATGGCTACACCTTC. It specifies CASSPWTGANYGYTF. J is TRBJ1-2 and V is TRBV9; D is undetermined. There are 15 residues in the CDR3. CDR1 is SGDLS and CDR2 is YYNGEE in the germline V gene. Trimming cost V 4 bases and J 0 bases, with 13 bases left between them.

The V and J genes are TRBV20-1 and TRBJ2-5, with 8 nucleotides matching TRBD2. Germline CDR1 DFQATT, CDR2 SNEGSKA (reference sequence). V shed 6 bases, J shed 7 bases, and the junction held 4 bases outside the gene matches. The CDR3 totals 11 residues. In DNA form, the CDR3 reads TGCAGTGCCCCCGCGGGGGGGACCCAGTACTTC. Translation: CSAPAGGTQYF.

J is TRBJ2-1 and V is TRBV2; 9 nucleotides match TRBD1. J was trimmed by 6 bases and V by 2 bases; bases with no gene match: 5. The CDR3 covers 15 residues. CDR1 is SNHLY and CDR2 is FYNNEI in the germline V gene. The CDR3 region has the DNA TGTGCCAGCAGTGAATGGACAGGGGTGCCCAATGAGCAGTTCTTC. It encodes CASSEWTGVPNEQFF.

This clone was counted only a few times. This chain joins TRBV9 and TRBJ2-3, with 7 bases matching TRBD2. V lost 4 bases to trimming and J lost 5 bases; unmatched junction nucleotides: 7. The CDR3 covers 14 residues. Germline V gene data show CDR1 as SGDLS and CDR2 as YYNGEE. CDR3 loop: CASSRAGDRDTQYF. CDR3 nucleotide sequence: TGTGCCAGCAGCCGGGCGGGAGACAGAGATACGCAGTATTTT.

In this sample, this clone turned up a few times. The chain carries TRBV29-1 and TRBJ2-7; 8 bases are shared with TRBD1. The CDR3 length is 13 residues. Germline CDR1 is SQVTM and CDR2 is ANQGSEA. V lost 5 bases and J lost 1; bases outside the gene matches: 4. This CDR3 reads CSVQQGVSYEQYF. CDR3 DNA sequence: TGCAGCGTTCAACAGGGGGTATCCTACGAGCAGTACTTC.

The CDR3 here is CASSLTSTDTQYF. The CDR3 region has the DNA TGTGCCAGCAGTTTAACTAGCACAGATACGCAGTATTTT. The chain has TRBV6-5 and TRBJ2-3; D is uncertain. The length of the CDR3 is 13 residues. The germline CDR1 and CDR2 sequences are MNHEY and SVGAGI. V dropped 4 bases and J dropped 0 bases, with 5 bases sitting between them.

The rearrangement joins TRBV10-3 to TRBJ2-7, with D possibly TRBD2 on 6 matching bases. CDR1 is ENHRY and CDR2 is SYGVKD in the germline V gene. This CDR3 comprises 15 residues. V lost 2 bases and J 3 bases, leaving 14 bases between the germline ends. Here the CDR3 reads CAISETTPGDYEQYF. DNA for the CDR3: TGTGCCATCAGTGAGACTACCCCGGGGGACTACGAGCAGTACTTC.

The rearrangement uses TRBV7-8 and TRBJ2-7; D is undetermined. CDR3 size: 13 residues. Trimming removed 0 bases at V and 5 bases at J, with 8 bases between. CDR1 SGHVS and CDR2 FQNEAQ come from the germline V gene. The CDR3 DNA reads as TGTGCCAGCAGCTTAGCGCAAACAGACGAGCAGTACTTC. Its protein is CASSLAQTDEQYF.

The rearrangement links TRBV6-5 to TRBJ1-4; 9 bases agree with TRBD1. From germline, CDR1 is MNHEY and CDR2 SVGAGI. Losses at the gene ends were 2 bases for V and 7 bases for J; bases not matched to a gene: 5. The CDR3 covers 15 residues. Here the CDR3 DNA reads TGTGCCAGCAGTTACGGGGGACAGGGCCTTGAAAAACTGTTTTTT. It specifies CASSYGGQGLEKLFF.

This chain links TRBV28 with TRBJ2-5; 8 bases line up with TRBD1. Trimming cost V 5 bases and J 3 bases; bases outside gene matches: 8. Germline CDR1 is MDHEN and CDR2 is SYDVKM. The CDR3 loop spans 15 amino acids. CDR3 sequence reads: CASSPRWTGKETQYF. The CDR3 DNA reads TGTGCCAGCAGTCCCCGCTGGACAGGGAAAGAGACCCAGTACTTC.

Here the CDR3 reads CASRGTSSYEQYF. Here the CDR3 DNA reads TGTGCCAGCAGGGGCACTAGCTCCTACGAGCAGTACTTC. The chain combines TRBV14 with TRBJ2-7; D possibly corresponds to TRBD2 (5 bases). V lost 6 bases and J lost 0, with 9 bases in between. CDR1 is SGHDN, CDR2 FVKESK, per germline. The CDR3 loop spans 13 amino acids.

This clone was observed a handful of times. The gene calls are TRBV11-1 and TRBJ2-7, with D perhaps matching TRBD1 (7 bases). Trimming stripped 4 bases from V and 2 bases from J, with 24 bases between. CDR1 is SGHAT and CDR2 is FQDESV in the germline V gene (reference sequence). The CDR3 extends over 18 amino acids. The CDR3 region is CASSSSGYTQGTPYEQYF. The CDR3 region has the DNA TGTGCCAGCAGCTCGAGCGGGTACACACAGGGGACGCCCTACGAGCAGTACTTC.

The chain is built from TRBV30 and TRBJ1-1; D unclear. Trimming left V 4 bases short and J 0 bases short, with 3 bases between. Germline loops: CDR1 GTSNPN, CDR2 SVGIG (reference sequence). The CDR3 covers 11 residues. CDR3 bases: TGTGCCTGGATAGTGAACACTGAAGCTTTCTTT. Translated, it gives CAWIVNTEAFF.

CDR3: CASRRVGLIYEQYF. For the CDR3, the DNA is TGTGCCAGCAGGCGGGTAGGACTTATCTACGAGCAGTACTTC. This chain links TRBV28 with TRBJ2-7; possible D gene TRBD2, 5 bases. Deletions cut 6 bases from V and 3 bases from J, with 15 bases between. The CDR3 is made up of 14 amino acids. The germline V gene encodes CDR1 MDHEN and CDR2 SYDVKM.